This TCR beta chain is drawn from a study of identical twins' blood T cells. With regard to this clonotype: A much larger clone lies one base from this, so it may be a read error.

TCRdb re-called the 5' RACE reads through MiXCR, storing one row per CDR3 protein. The sample records around 380,000 distinct CDR3 sequences, 28% being singletons. The clonotype comes from a woman between 18 and 55 years old in good health. Material: PBMCs.

The CDR3 nucleotides read TGCAGTGCTATTGCGGATATTGGCGAGCAGTACTTC. Protein sequence: CSAIADIGEQYF. The chain uses TRBV20-1 and TRBJ2-7; D not certain. Germline V gene sequence: CDR1 DFQATT, CDR2 SNEGSKA (reference sequence). The CDR3 covers 12 residues. The V gene lost 4 bases and the J gene lost 6 bases, with 13 bases spanning the gap.